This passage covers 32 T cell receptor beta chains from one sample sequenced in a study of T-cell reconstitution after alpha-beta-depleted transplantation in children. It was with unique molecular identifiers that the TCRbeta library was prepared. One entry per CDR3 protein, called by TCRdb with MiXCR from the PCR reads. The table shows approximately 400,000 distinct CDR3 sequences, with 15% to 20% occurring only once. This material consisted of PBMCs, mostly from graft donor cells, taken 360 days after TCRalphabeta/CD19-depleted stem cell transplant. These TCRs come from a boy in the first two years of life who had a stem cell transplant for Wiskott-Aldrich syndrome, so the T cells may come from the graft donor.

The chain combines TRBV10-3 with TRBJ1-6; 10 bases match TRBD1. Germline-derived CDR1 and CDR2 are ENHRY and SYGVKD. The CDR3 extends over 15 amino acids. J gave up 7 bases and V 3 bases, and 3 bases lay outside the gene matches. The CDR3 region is CAISEVGQGNSPLHF. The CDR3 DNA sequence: TGTGCCATCAGTGAAGTGGGACAGGGGAATTCACCCCTCCACTTT.

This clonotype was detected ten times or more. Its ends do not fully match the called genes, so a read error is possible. The CDR3: CASSLESYEQYF. The CDR3 coding sequence is TGTGCCAGCAGTTTAGAGAGCTACGAGCAGTACTTC. This sequence joins TRBV5-1 and TRBJ2-7; D remains ambiguous. Germline V gene sequence: CDR1 SGHRS, CDR2 YFSETQ. The CDR3 covers 12 residues. Together with reference TRBV5-1 and TRBJ2-7, the CDR3 gives the full variable domain: KAGVTQTPRYLIKTRGQQVTLSCSPISGHRSVSWYQQTPGQGLQFLFEYFSETQRNKGNFPGRFSGRQFSNSRSEMNVSTLELGDSALYLCASSLESYEQYFGPGTRLTVT.

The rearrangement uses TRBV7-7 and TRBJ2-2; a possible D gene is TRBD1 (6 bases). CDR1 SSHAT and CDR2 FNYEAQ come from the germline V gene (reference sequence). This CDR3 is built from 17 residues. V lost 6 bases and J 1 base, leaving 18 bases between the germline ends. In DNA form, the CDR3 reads TGTGCCAGCAGGTTACAGGGATCCCACGAGAACACCGGGGAGCTGTTTTTT. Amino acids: CASRLQGSHENTGELFF.

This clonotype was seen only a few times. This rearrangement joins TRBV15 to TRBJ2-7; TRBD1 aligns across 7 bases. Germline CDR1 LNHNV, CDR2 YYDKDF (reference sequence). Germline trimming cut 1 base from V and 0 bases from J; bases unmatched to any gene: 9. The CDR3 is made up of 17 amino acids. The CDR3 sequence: CATSRGHSTGTSYEQYF. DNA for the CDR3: TGTGCCACCAGCAGAGGACACTCGACAGGGACCTCCTACGAGCAGTACTTC.

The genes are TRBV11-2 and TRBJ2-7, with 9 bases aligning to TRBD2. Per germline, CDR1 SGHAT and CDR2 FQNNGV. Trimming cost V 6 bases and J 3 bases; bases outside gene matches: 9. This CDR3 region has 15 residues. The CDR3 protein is CASRTSGRGSYEQYF. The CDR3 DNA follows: TGTGCCAGCAGAACTAGCGGGCGGGGGAGCTACGAGCAGTACTTC.

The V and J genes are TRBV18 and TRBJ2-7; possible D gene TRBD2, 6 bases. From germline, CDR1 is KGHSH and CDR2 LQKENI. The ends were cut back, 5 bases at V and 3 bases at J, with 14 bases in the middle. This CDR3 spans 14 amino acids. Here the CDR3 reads CASSSRAGFYEQYF. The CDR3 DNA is TGTGCCAGCTCATCAAGGGCGGGATTCTACGAGCAGTACTTC.

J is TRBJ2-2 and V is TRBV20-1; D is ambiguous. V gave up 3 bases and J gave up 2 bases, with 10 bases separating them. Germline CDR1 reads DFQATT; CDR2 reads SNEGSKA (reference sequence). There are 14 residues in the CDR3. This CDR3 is CSASSAVNTGELFF. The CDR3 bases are TGCAGTGCTAGTTCTGCGGTTAACACCGGGGAGCTGTTTTTT.

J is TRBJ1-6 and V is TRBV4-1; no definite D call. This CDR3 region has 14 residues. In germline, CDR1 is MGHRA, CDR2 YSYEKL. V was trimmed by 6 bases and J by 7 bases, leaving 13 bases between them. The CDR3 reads CASSRMPLNSPLHF. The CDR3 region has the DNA TGCGCCAGCAGTCGAATGCCGTTGAATTCACCCCTCCACTTT.

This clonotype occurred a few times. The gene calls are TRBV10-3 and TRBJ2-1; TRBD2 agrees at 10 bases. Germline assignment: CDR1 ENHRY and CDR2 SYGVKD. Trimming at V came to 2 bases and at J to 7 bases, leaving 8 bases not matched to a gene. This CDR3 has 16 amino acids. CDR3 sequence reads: CAISEMFLAGANEQFF. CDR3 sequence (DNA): TGTGCCATCAGTGAGATGTTCCTAGCGGGAGCTAATGAGCAGTTCTTC.

CDR3 coding DNA: TGTGCCAGCAGGGGGGTACTCCGGGACACCTTCACGGACACTGAAGCTTTCTTT. It translates to CASRGVLRDTFTDTEAFF. The chain has TRBV2 and TRBJ1-1, with D possibly matching TRBD1 (6 bases). This CDR3 comprises 18 residues. The germline gives CDR1 SNHLY, CDR2 FYNNEI. With 6 bases removed from V and 3 bases from J, the gap between germline ends came to 26 bases.

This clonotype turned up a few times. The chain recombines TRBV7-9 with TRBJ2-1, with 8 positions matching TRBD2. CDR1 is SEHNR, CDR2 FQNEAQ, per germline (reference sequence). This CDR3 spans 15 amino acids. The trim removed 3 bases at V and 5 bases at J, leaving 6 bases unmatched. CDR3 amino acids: CASSFLAGYNNEQFF. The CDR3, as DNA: TGTGCCAGCAGCTTTCTAGCGGGTTACAACAATGAGCAGTTCTTC.

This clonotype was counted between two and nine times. CDR3 sequence: CATSDLGAGGRTDTQYF. CDR3 nucleotide sequence: TGTGCCACCAGTGATTTGGGAGCGGGGGGCCGCACAGATACGCAGTATTTT. This chain links TRBV24-1 with TRBJ2-3; 9 bases line up with TRBD2. This CDR3 spans 17 amino acids. Germline CDR1 reads KGHDR; CDR2 reads SFDVKD. V trimming: 0 bases; J trimming: 1 base; junction bases outside the gene matches: 4.

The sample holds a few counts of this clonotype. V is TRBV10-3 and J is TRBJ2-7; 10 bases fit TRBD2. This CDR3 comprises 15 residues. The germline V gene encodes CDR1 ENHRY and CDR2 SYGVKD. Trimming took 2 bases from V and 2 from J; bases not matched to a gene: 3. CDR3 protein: CAISEVLAGPYEQYF. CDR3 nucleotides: TGTGCCATCAGTGAGGTACTAGCGGGGCCCTACGAGCAGTACTTC.

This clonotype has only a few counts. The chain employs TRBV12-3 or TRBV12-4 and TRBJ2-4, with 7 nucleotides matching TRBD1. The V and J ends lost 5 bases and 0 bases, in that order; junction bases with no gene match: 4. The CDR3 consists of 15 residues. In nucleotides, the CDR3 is TGTGCCAGCAGTCCCGGGACAGCAGCCAAAAACATTCAGTACTTC. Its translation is CASSPGTAAKNIQYF.

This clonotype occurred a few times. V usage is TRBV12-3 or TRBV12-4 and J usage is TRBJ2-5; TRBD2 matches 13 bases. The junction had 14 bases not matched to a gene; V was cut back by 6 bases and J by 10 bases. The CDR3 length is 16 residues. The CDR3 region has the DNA TGTGCCAGCAGAATCTCCGGGACTAGCGGGAAGGTTAGCCAGTACTTC. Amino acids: CASRISGTSGKVSQYF.

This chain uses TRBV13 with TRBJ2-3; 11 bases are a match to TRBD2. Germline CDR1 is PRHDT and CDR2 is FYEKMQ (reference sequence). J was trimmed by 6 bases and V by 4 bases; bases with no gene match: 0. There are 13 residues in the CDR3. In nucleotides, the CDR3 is TGTGCCAGCAGCTCTAGCGGGAGGGATACGCAGTATTTT. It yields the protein CASSSSGRDTQYF.

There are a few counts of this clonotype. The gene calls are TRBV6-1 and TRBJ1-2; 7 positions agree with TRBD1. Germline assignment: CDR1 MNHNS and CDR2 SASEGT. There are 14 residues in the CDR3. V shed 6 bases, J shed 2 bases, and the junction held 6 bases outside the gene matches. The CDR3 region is CASRNSGGNYGYTF. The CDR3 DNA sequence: TGTGCCAGCAGAAATTCAGGGGGAAACTATGGCTACACCTTC.

The CDR3 reads CASSERWTSGGALYGANVLTF. DNA for the CDR3: TGTGCCAGCAGTGAACGTTGGACTAGCGGGGGGGCCTTATATGGGGCCAACGTCCTGACTTTC. The chain joins TRBV6-1 to TRBJ2-6, with 15 bases matching TRBD2. Losses at the gene ends were 2 bases for V and 3 bases for J; bases not matched to a gene: 11. CDR1 and CDR2 (germline): MNHNS, SASEGT. There are 21 residues in the CDR3.

This CDR3 reads CASSSLDTGELFF. CDR3 nucleotides: TGTGCCAGCAGCTCCCTGGACACCGGGGAGCTGTTTTTT. The chain has TRBV13 and TRBJ2-2; D gene uncertain. Germline V CDR1 and CDR2: PRHDT, FYEKMQ (reference sequence). This CDR3 is 13 amino acids long. Trimming shortened V by 4 bases and J by 3 bases, and 6 bases separated the two germline ends.

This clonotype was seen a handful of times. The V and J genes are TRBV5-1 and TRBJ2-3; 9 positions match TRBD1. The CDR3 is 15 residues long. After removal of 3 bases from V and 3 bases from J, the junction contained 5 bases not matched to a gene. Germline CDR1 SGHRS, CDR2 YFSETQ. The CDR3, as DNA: TGCGCCAGCAGCTCGGGACAGGGATTGACAGATACGCAGTATTTT. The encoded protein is CASSSGQGLTDTQYF.

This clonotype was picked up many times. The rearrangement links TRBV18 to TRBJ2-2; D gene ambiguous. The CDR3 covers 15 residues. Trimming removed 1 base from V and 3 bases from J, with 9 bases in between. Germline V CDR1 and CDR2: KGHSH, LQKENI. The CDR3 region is CASSPLGFYTGELFF. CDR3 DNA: TGTGCCAGCTCACCACTGGGGTTCTACACCGGGGAGCTGTTTTTT. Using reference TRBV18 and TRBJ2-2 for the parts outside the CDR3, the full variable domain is NAGVMQNPRHLVRRRGQEARLRCSPMKGHSHVYWYRQLPEEGLKFMVYLQKENIIDESGMPKERFSAEFPKEGPSILRIQQVVRGDSAAYFCASSPLGFYTGELFFGEGSRLTVL.

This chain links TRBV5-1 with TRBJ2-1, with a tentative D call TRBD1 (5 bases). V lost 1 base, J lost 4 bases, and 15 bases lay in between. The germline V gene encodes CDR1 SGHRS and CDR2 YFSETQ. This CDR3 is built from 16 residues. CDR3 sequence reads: CASSLLGERVYNEQFF. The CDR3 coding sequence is TGCGCCAGCAGCTTGTTAGGGGAAAGGGTATACAATGAGCAGTTCTTC.

CDR3 residues: CAISRQGKNEKLFF. As DNA, the CDR3 is TGTGCCATCAGTCGACAGGGGAAGAATGAAAAACTGTTTTTT. The chain combines TRBV10-3 with TRBJ1-4, with 8 bases aligning to TRBD1. In germline, CDR1 is ENHRY, CDR2 SYGVKD. This CDR3 region has 14 residues. J gave up 5 bases and V 5 bases, and 4 bases lay outside the gene matches.

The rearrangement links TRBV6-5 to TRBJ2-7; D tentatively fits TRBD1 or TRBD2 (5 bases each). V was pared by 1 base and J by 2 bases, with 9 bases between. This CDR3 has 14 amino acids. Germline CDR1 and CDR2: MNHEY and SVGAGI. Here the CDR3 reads CASSYWGRAYEQYF. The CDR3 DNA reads TGTGCCAGCAGTTACTGGGGACGGGCCTACGAGCAGTACTTC.

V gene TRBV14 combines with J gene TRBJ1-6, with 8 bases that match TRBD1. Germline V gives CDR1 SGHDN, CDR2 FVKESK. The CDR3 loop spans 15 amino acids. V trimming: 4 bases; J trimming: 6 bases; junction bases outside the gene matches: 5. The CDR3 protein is CASSRRTGPNSPLHF. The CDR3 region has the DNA TGTGCCAGCAGCCGAAGGACAGGGCCTAATTCACCCCTCCACTTT.

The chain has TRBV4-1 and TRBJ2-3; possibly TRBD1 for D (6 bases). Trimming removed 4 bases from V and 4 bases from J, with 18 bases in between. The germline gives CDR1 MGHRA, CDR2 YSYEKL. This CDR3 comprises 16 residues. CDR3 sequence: CASSPSQGPSADTQYF. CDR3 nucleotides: TGCGCCAGCAGCCCGTCCCAGGGGCCCTCCGCAGATACGCAGTATTTT.

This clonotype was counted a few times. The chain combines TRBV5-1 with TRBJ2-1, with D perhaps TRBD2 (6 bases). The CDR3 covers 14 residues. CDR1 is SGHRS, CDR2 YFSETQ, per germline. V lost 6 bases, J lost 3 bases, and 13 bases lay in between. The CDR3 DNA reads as TGCGCCAGCACCTCGGGACTTGTCTACAATGAGCAGTTCTTC. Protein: CASTSGLVYNEQFF.

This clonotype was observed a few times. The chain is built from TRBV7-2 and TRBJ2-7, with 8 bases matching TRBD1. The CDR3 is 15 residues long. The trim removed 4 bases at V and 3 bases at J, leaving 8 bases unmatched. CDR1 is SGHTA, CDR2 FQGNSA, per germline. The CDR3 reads CASSSRPGQVYEQYF. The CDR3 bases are TGTGCCAGCAGCTCCCGACCGGGACAGGTCTACGAGCAGTACTTC.

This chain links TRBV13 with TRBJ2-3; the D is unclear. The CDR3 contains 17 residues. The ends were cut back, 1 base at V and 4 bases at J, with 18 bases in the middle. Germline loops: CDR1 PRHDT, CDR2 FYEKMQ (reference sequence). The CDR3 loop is CASSLAQNPRAADTQYF. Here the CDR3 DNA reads TGTGCCAGCAGCTTAGCACAAAACCCCCGGGCAGCAGATACGCAGTATTTT.

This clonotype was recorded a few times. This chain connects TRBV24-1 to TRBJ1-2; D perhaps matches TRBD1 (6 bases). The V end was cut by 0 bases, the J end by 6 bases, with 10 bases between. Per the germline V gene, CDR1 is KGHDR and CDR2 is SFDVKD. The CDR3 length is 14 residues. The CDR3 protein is CATSDLPSGDGYTF. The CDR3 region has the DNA TGTGCCACCAGTGATTTGCCCTCAGGGGATGGCTACACCTTC.

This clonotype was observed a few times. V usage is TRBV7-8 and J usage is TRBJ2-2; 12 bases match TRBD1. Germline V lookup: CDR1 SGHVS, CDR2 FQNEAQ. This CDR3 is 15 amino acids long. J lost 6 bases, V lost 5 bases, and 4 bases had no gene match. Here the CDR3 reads CASSPGQGAAGELFF. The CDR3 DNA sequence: TGTGCCAGCAGCCCGGGACAGGGGGCGGCCGGGGAGCTGTTTTTT.

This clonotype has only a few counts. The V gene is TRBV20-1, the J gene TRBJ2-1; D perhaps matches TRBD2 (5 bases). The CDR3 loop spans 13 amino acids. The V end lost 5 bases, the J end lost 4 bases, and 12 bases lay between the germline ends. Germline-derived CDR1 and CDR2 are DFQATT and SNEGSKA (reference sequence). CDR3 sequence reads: CSAPFRGYNEQFF. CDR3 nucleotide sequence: TGCAGTGCTCCCTTCCGAGGGTACAATGAGCAGTTCTTC.